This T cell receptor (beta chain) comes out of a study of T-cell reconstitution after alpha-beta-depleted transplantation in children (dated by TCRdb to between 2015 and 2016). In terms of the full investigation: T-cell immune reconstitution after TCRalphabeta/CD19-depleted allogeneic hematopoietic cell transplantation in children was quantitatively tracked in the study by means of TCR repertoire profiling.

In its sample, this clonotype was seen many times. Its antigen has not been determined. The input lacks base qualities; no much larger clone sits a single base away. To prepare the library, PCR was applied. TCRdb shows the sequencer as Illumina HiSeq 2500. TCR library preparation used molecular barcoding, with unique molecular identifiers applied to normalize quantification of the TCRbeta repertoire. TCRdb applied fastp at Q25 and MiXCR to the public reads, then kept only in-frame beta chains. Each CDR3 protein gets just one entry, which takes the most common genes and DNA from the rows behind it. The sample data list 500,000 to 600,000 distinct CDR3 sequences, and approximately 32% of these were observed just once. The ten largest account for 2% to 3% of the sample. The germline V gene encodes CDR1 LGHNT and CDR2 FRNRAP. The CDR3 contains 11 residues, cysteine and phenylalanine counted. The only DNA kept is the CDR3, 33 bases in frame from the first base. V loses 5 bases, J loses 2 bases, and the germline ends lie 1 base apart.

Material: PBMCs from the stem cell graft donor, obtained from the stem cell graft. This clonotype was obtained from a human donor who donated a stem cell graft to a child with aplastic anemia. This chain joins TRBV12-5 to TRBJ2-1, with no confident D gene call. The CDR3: CASGPYNEQFF. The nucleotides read TGTGCTAGTGGTCCCTACAATGAGCAGTTCTTC.